This T cell receptor beta chain was found in a study of blood T cell repertoires in COVID-19. The wider study: Some COVID-19 samples were acute and others convalescent; all came from the United States, Italy and Spain.

Only in-frame clones appear in the TCRdb table, and some are missing; sequencing was by immunoSEQ multiplex PCR. The sample records some 200,000 clones, about four fifths being singletons. The CDR3 length is 13 residues. Germline V gene lookup returns CDR1 GTSNPN and CDR2 SVGIG (reference sequence). The TCR comes from a man in his forties who had recovered from COVID-19. Input material: PBMCs or T cells enriched from blood (not recorded which). This chain uses TRBV30 with TRBJ1-3; D is undetermined. The CDR3 reads CAADFSSGNTIYF. The CDR3 DNA reads TGTGCTGCGGACTTTTCCTCTGGAAACACCATATATTTT. Based on the CDR3 plus reference TRBV30 and TRBJ1-3, the full variable domain is SQTIHQWPATLVQPVGSPLSLECTVEGTSNPNLYWYRQAAGRGLQLLFYSVGIGQISSEVPQNLSASRPQDRQFILSSKKLLLSDSGFYLCAADFSSGNTIYFGEGSWLTVV.